This T cell receptor beta chain was found in a study of T cells after yellow fever vaccination. One entry per CDR3 protein results from TCRdb running MiXCR on the 5' RACE reads. The sample carries 350,000 to 450,000 distinct CDR3 sequences, roughly 20% recorded once. This CDR3 has 13 amino acids. CDR1 and CDR2 from the germline V gene are SGHNT and YENEEA. V shed 5 bases and J 8 bases; nucleotides not matched to a gene: 6. Concerning this clonotype itself: Its antigen is unidentified.

General study findings and limits: A small share of clonotypes appeared in both CD4 and CD8 compartments.

This rearrangement joins TRBV11-3 to TRBJ2-3; 8 nucleotides match TRBD1. Here the sequenced sample was PBMCs, taken before the yellow fever booster vaccination. The receptor comes from a man aged 18 to 29 who received the YFV17D yellow fever vaccine. The CDR3 reads CASSTGQDGTQYF. The CDR3 nucleotides read TGTGCCAGCAGCACGGGACAGGACGGTACGCAGTATTTT.